The subject of this entry is one TCR beta chain. Its antigen is undetermined. This sample was taken from a study of blood T cells in healthy people across ages. Study conclusions and caveats: The study found TCR beta diversity correlated strongly with naive T cell percentage. Roughly linearly, TCR beta diversity per million T cells fell as age increased.

Samples had at least 6 million PBMCs isolated from them. Primed by a sample-barcoded 5' primer and a J-beta primer mix, a second PCR proceeded for roughly 7 to 11 cycles. The template-switch adaptor, which had 12 random nucleotides, put a tag on each cDNA molecule. TCRdb re-derived calls from the 5' RACE reads in MiXCR, one entry per CDR3 protein. Counted here are around 850,000 distinct CDR3 sequences, 35% to 40% occurring once; the ten biggest clones make up about an eighth. This CDR3 contains 14 residues. Germline assignment: CDR1 MNHNY and CDR2 SVGAGI (reference sequence). Deletions cut 5 bases from V and 0 bases from J, with 10 bases between.

The J gene is TRBJ1-2, the V gene TRBV6-6; D not resolved. The specimen sequenced was blood. This clonotype was sampled from a man younger than 35 in good health. The CDR3 nucleotides read TGTGCCAGCAGTGAACTGAGAGCTAACTATGGCTACACCTTC. It translates to CASSELRANYGYTF.